The 9 T cell receptor beta chains below were found in one sample sequenced in a study of shared clonotypes between healthy human individuals. The repertoire was sequenced with immunoSEQ multiplex PCR; TCRdb's copy has only in-frame clones and lacks some. This sample has about 2 million clones, with 85% to 95% found just once. Material for sequencing was naive CD4+ T cells sorted from blood. This sample's subset: CD45RA+ positively selected. These receptors all stem from a man younger than 35 in good health.

The J gene is TRBJ1-2, the V gene TRBV5-5; D is unclear. The length of the CDR3 is 14 residues. The V gene's germline CDR1 is SGHKS and CDR2 YYEKEE (reference sequence). V was clipped by 0 bases and J by 2 bases, with 8 bases between them. CDR3 region: CASSLGVLNYGYTF. In DNA, the CDR3 is TGTGCCAGCAGCTTGGGGGTCCTCAACTATGGCTACACCTTC.

This chain joins TRBV4-1 and TRBJ1-2; D ambiguous. Trimming removed 0 bases at V and 9 bases at J, with 20 bases between. From germline, CDR1 is MGHRA and CDR2 YSYEKL. The CDR3 totals 16 residues. DNA for the CDR3: TGCGCCAGCAGCCAAGAAGGAGGACTACGCTCTTCTAGCTACACCTTC. It is translated as CASSQEGGLRSSSYTF.

V is TRBV7-9 and J is TRBJ2-1, with D unclear. The CDR3 is made up of 13 amino acids. V gave up 0 bases and J gave up 8 bases, with 8 bases separating them. CDR1 and CDR2 from the germline V gene are SEHNR and FQNEAQ (reference sequence). The CDR3 protein is CASSLALGHEQFF. The CDR3 coding sequence is TGTGCCAGCAGCTTAGCGCTTGGGCATGAGCAGTTCTTC.

The chain joins TRBV11-2 to TRBJ2-3; 10 bases map to TRBD1. V dropped 5 bases and J dropped 0; count of bases not matched to a gene: 8. The CDR3 has 17 amino acids. Germline assignment: CDR1 SGHAT and CDR2 FQNNGV. CDR3 coding DNA: TGTGCCAGCAGCCGCGGACAGGGGGGCTCTAGCACAGATACGCAGTATTTT. It yields the protein CASSRGQGGSSTDTQYF.

Worth noting for this clone: Additional DNA sequences in this sample encode the identical CDR3. This chain uses TRBV20-1 with TRBJ2-7, with 7 bases that match TRBD2. CDR3 length: 11 amino acids. V was clipped by 6 bases and J by 2 bases; unmatched bases: 1. Germline V lookup: CDR1 DFQATT, CDR2 SNEGSKA (reference sequence). This CDR3 is CSAAGAYEQYF. DNA of the CDR3: TGCAGTGCGGCGGGAGCCTACGAGCAGTACTTC.

The chain links TRBV29-1 to TRBJ2-5; the match to TRBD2 covers 7 bases. Germline V gene sequence: CDR1 SQVTM, CDR2 ANQGSEA. The ends lost 3 bases at V and 2 bases at J; junction bases unmatched: 0. The CDR3 runs to 12 residues. For the CDR3, the DNA is TGCAGCGTTGAGCGGGGGCAAGAGACCCAGTACTTC. Protein product: CSVERGQETQYF. The whole variable domain, filled in from reference TRBV29-1 and TRBJ2-5, reads SAVISQKPSRDICQRGTSLTIQCQVDSQVTMMFWYRQQPGQSLTLIATANQGSEATYESGFVIDKFPISRPNLTFSTLTVSNMSPEDSSIYLCSVERGQETQYFGPGTRLLVL.

J is TRBJ2-7 and V is TRBV19; a weak D match, TRBD1 (5 bases). CDR3 length equals 13 residues. The germline V gene encodes CDR1 LNHDA and CDR2 SQIVND (reference sequence). The V and J ends lost 6 bases and 1 base respectively, with 10 bases between them. In nucleotides, the CDR3 is TGTGCCAGTAGAAGGACAAATTCCTACGAGCAGTACTTC. Protein sequence: CASRRTNSYEQYF.

The chain employs TRBV6-6 and TRBJ2-1, with 11 positions matching TRBD2. CDR1 and CDR2 (germline): MNHNY, SVGAGI (reference sequence). Trimming removed 8 bases from V and 4 bases from J; junction bases left unmatched: 7. The CDR3 is 15 amino acids. The CDR3, as DNA: TGTGCCAGCCTTCCACTAGCGGGAGTATACAATGAGCAGTTCTTC. This sequence encodes CASLPLAGVYNEQFF.

With respect to this clone: Distinct nucleotide sequences in the sample also encode this CDR3. The chain recombines TRBV7-2 with TRBJ2-7; D call uncertain. The V gene's germline CDR1 is SGHTA and CDR2 FQGNSA. Trimming took off 1 base at V and 2 bases at J, with 6 bases between the two ends. The CDR3 spans 13 residues. The CDR3 loop reads CASSLGRTYEQYF. Written as DNA, the CDR3 is TGTGCCAGCAGCTTAGGGCGAACCTACGAGCAGTACTTC.